This T cell receptor (beta chain) was retrieved from a study of early T cells in non-severe SARS-CoV-2 infection. Per germline, CDR1 LGHNA and CDR2 YSLEER. The CDR3 consists of 16 residues. V shed 3 bases and J 5 bases; nucleotides not matched to a gene: 10. Overall study findings and caveats: Anti-spike CD8 responses were favored in VDJdb matching, and private and CD4 specificities were missed.

This clonotype was found many times. Its antigen is not known. TCRdb reprocessed the 5' RACE reads via MiXCR and lists one record per CDR3 protein. The sample includes about 40,000 distinct CDR3 sequences, approximately 4.8% seen only once; the top ten take around 4.7%. The receptor was derived from an adult who was a healthcare worker with PCR-confirmed SARS-CoV-2 infection or an uninfected control (not recorded which). Input material: whole blood. The V and J genes are TRBV4-3 and TRBJ2-1; 7 bases are shared with TRBD2. CDR3 nucleotides: TGCGCCAGCAGCCACCAGATCCGGGGGGTTAACAATGAGCAGTTCTTC. Translating gives CASSHQIRGVNNEQFF.